This passage covers 9 T cell receptor beta chains from one sample sequenced in a study of blood T cell repertoires in COVID-19. The repertoire was sequenced with immunoSEQ multiplex PCR; TCRdb's copy has only in-frame clones and lacks some. The sample includes a few hundred thousand clones, over 75% of them seen just once. Sequenced: PBMCs or T cells enriched from blood (not recorded which). Receptors originate from a man aged 35 to 55 in a cohort exposed to, infected with or recovered from COVID-19 (not recorded which).

This sequence joins TRBV18 and TRBJ1-1; 7 nucleotides align to TRBD1. CDR1 is KGHSH and CDR2 is LQKENI in the germline V gene. The CDR3 loop spans 14 amino acids. V dropped 6 bases and J dropped 1; count of bases not matched to a gene: 5. In nucleotides, the CDR3 is TGTGCCAGCTCTAGGGGGCAGAGGAACACTGAAGCTTTCTTT. Protein sequence: CASSRGQRNTEAFF.

This clone has just one count. The rearrangement joins TRBV5-1 to TRBJ2-6; D ambiguous. CDR1 and CDR2 from the germline V gene are SGHRS and YFSETQ. Trimming stripped 4 bases from V and 2 bases from J, with 16 bases between. The CDR3 contains 17 residues. The CDR3 sequence is CASSVLAGGTGANVLTF. The CDR3 nucleotides read TGCGCCAGCAGCGTCCTGGCTGGCGGCACTGGGGCCAACGTCCTGACTTTC.

The chain uses TRBV19 and TRBJ2-1, with 13 bases that match TRBD2. This CDR3 contains 16 residues. Trimming cost V 4 bases and J 7 bases; bases outside gene matches: 7. Germline V gives CDR1 LNHDA, CDR2 SQIVND (reference sequence). CDR3 sequence: CASSTTTSGRTNEQFF. The CDR3 DNA sequence: TGTGCCAGTAGTACCACGACTAGCGGGAGGACGAATGAGCAGTTCTTC.

This clone was picked up one time. The V call is TRBV5-5, the J call TRBJ2-7; TRBD1 might be the D (5 bases). This CDR3 region has 14 residues. The V gene lost 6 bases and the J gene lost 6 bases, with 19 bases spanning the gap. Germline CDR1 reads SGHKS; CDR2 reads YYEKEE (reference sequence). CDR3 nucleotides: TGTGCCAGCACCCCGACACACGACAGTGGCGAGCAGTACTTC. Translated, it gives CASTPTHDSGEQYF.

The chain is built from TRBV6-2 or TRBV6-3 and TRBJ2-1, with 12 bases aligning to TRBD2. The CDR3 has 20 amino acids. The V and J ends lost 0 bases and 0 bases, in that order; junction bases with no gene match: 9. Looked up from germline, CDR1 is MNHEY and CDR2 is SVGEGT. CDR3 in DNA: TGTGCCAGCAGTTACTCATCCGGGACTAGCGGGTTCCTCTCCTACAATGAGCAGTTCTTC. This sequence encodes CASSYSSGTSGFLSYNEQFF.

For this clone: The junction departs from the called germline gene at one end, perhaps through a read error. V usage is TRBV5-4 and J usage is TRBJ2-3, with 11 bases matching TRBD2. From germline, CDR1 is SGHNT and CDR2 YYREEE (reference sequence). There are 17 residues in the CDR3. The CDR3: CASRLGTSGFSTDTQYF. CDR3 DNA: TGTGCCAGCAGATTGGGGACTAGCGGATTTAGCACAGATACGCAGTATTTT.

This rearrangement joins TRBV19 to TRBJ2-7, with D possibly matching TRBD1 (6 bases). V shed 3 bases and J shed 4 bases, with 16 bases lying between them. The V gene's germline CDR1 is LNHDA and CDR2 SQIVND (reference sequence). The CDR3 is 15 residues long. This chain's CDR3 is CASSISQGRIYEQYF. Written as DNA, the CDR3 is TGTGCCAGTAGTATCTCCCAGGGGAGAATATACGAGCAGTACTTC. Full variable domain (outside the CDR3, taken from reference TRBV19 and TRBJ2-7): DGGITQSPKYLFRKEGQNVTLSCEQNLNHDAMYWYRQDPGQGLRLIYYSQIVNDFQKGDIAEGYSVSREKKESFPLTVTSAQKNPTAFYLCASSISQGRIYEQYFGPGTRLTVT.

CDR3 region: CASGTGSYNEQFF. The CDR3 coding sequence is TGCGCCAGCGGGACAGGGTCCTACAATGAGCAGTTCTTC. The rearrangement uses TRBV5-1 and TRBJ2-1, with 9 bases fitting TRBD1. Germline CDR1 and CDR2: SGHRS and YFSETQ. This CDR3 comprises 13 residues. Trimming removed 7 bases from V and 1 base from J; junction bases left unmatched: 0.

The CDR3 DNA is TGTGCCAGCAGTCCGGGACTAGCGGGGACGCAGTATTTT. Translated: CASSPGLAGTQYF. V and J are TRBV6-5 and TRBJ2-3, with 13 nucleotides matching TRBD2. V lost 5 bases, J lost 9 bases, and 2 bases stayed unmatched. CDR3 length equals 13 residues. Looked up from germline, CDR1 is MNHEY and CDR2 is SVGAGI.